Detailed here is one T cell receptor beta chain. Its specificity is unknown. Germline CDR1 and CDR2: DFQATT and SNEGSKA (reference sequence). This CDR3 has 18 residues. After removal of 0 bases from V and 2 bases from J, the junction contained 12 bases not matched to a gene. These data originate in a study of human T cells and chemical hapten exposure. Study background: Minor volume differences among pooled libraries chiefly drove per-sample TCR yield variation. Study-level findings and limits: Expanded TCRs were compared with controls, and the expanded TCRs formed significantly more large CDR3 similarity clusters. Sensitizing to DPC left TCRs with a frequency above 1 in 1000 unaltered.

TCRdb re-derived calls from the RACE reads in MiXCR, one entry per CDR3 protein. This table holds around 350,000 distinct CDR3 sequences, 5.5% found once. Documented time point: pre-sensitization, week 0. The treatment was: therapeutic diphenylcyclopropenone sensitization with weekly scalp DPC. The receptor was isolated from a woman between 18 and 29 years old with alopecia areata. Some clones in this sample may be carry-over from other donors' samples. This material consisted of whole blood, taken in connection with sensitization to the hapten diphenylcyclopropenone (DPC). This chain connects TRBV20-1 to TRBJ2-3; TRBD2 aligns across 9 bases. The DNA of the CDR3 is TGCAGTGCTAGAGATCTCGAGGCTAGCGGGGTCTACACAGATACGCAGTATTTT. The encoded protein is CSARDLEASGVYTDTQYF.